This TCR beta chain was sequenced during a study of T-cell reconstitution after alpha-beta-depleted transplantation in children. Broader study findings: Diversity and T-cell counts at one year after transplant derived mostly from new T cells. By about two months after transplant, alpha-beta T cells reportedly arose from several hundred graft clones that had expanded. Some patients' high day-60 TCRbeta diversity was attributed to recipient cells surviving conditioning.

This clonotype was observed many times. The antigen is not known. TCRbeta library construction was performed incorporating unique molecular identifiers. In TCRdb, the PCR reads were re-called with MiXCR into one record per CDR3 protein. This sample yields 85,000 to 120,000 distinct CDR3 sequences, of which 4.5% to 7.5% are seen a single time; more than 5.5% belongs to the top ten. CDR3 length: 13 amino acids. The V end lost 2 bases, the J end lost 3 bases, and 6 bases lay between the germline ends. In germline, CDR1 is MNHEY, CDR2 SMNVEV (reference sequence). This chain links TRBV27 with TRBJ2-3; D is perhaps TRBD2 (5 bases). The TCR was taken from a female patient between 2 and 15 years old who had a stem cell transplant for Fanconi anemia, so the T cells may come from the graft donor. This specimen consisted of PBMCs, mostly from graft donor cells, obtained 60 days after TCRalphabeta/CD19-depleted stem cell transplant. CDR3 loop: CASSLRGTDTQYF. CDR3 DNA sequence: TGTGCCAGCAGTTTACGGGGTACAGATACGCAGTATTTT.